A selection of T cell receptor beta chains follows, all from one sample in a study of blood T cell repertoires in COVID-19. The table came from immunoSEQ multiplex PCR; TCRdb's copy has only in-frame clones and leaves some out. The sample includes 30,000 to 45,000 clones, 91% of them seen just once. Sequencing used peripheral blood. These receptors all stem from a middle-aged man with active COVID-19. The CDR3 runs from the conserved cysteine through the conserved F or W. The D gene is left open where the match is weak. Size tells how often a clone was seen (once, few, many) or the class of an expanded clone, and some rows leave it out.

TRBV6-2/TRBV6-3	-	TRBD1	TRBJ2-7	TGTGCCAGCAGTGAGGGACAGTACGGGGCCTACGAGCAGTACTTC	CASSEGQYGAYEQYF
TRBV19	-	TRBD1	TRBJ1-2	TGTGCCAGTAGTGTAACAGGGGGCAAAGACTATGGCTACACCTTC	CASSVTGGKDYGYTF
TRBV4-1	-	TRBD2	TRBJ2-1	TGCGCCAGCAGCCAAGATGAGACTAGCGGATACAATGAGCAGTTCTTC	CASSQDETSGYNEQFF
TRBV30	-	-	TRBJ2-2	TGTGCCTGGAGTGTACTAGGAGCCGCGAACACCGGGGAGCTGTTTTTT	CAWSVLGAANTGELFF
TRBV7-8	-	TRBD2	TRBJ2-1	TGTGCCAGCTTTCCCTTAGCGGGGGGTTACAATGAGCAGTTCTTC	CASFPLAGGYNEQFF
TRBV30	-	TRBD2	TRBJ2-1	TGTGCCTGGTGCGCGGCCTGGACTAGCGGGGCCTACAATGAGCAGTTCTTC	CAWCAAWTSGAYNEQFF
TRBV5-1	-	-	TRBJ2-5	TGCGCCAGCAGCTTGTGGGCAGCCCAAGAGACCCAGTACTTC	CASSLWAAQETQYF
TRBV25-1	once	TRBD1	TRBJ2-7	TGTGCCAGCAGTGCCCTGGGACAGGGGGGCTACGAGCAGTACTTC	CASSALGQGGYEQYF
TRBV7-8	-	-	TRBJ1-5	TGTGCCAGCAGCCCAAGCTGGGGGCTAGATCAGCCCCAGCATTTT	CASSPSWGLDQPQHF
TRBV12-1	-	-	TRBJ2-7	TGTGCCAGCAGCTTTGGCTACAGCTCCTACGAGCAGTACTTC	CASSFGYSSYEQYF
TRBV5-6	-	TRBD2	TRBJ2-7	TGTGCCAGCACCCCTAGGGCTAGCGGCGCCTACGAGCAGTACTTC	CASTPRASGAYEQYF
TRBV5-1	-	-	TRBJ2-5	TGCGCCAGCAGCTGGGGCCCAACCCAAGAGACCCAGTACTTC	CASSWGPTQETQYF
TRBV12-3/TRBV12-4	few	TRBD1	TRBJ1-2	TGTGCCAGCACCAAGGGACAGAACTATGGCTACACCTTC	CASTKGQNYGYTF
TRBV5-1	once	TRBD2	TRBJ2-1	TGCGCCAGCAGCTTGATCGGGACTAGGGAGCAGTTCTTC	CASSLIGTREQFF
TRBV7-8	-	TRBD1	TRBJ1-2	TGTGCCAGCAGCCCCGACAGGGGAGGCTATGGCTACACCTTC	CASSPDRGGYGYTF
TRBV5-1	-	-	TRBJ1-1	TGCGCCAGCAGCTTGTTTGGGGCGATGAACACTGAAGCTTTCTTT	CASSLFGAMNTEAFF
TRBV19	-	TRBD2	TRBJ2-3	TGTGCCAGTAGTACGGGACTAGCGGGGCCCCCTCTTACAGATACGCAGTATTTT	CASSTGLAGPPLTDTQYF
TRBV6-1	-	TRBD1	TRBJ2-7	TGTGCCAGCAGTGAAGTCCGGGACAGAAACTCCTACGAGCAGTACTTC	CASSEVRDRNSYEQYF
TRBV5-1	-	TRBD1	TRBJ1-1	TGCGCCAGCAGGGCCGGGACAGTGAACACTGAAGCTTTCTTT	CASRAGTVNTEAFF
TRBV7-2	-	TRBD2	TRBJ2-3	TGTGCCAGCAGCTTAGGATCGGGAGGAGGTACAGATACGCAGTATTTT	CASSLGSGGGTDTQYF
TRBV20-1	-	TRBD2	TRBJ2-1	TGCAGTGCTAGTGCGGTAGCGGGAGGAACACAGCAGTTCTTC	CSASAVAGGTQQFF
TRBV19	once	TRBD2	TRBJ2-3	TGTGCCAGTAAATTCAGGTTTGGTTCAGAACTAGCGGGTTACACAGATACGCAGTATTTT	CASKFRFGSELAGYTDTQYF
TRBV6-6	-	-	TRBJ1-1	TGTGCCAGCAGTCAGGTATGGGGCACGAACACTGAAGCTTTCTTT	CASSQVWGTNTEAFF
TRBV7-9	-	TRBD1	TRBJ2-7	TGTGCCAGCAGCTTAGGGACAGGGGAGAGGCAGTACTTC	CASSLGTGERQYF
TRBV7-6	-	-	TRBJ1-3	TGTGCCAGCAGCCCGACAGTCTCTGGAAACACCATATATTTT	CASSPTVSGNTIYF
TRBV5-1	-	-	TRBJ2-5	TGCGCCAGCAGCTCGGGACAAGTTCAAGAGACCCAGTACTTC	CASSSGQVQETQYF
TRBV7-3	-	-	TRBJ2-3	TGTGCCAGCAGCTTAACTCCTAGCACAGATACGCAGTATTTT	CASSLTPSTDTQYF
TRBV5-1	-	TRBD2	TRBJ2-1	TGCGCCAGCAGCTTGGATTGGACTAGCGGCGGCAATGAGCAGTTCTTC	CASSLDWTSGGNEQFF
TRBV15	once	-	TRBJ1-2	TGTGCCACCAGCTCCCGTCGGCTCAGGGAAGGCTATGGCTACACCTTC	CATSSRRLREGYGYTF
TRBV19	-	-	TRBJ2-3	TGTGCCAGTAGTATAGGCAGGAGCACAGATACGCAGTATTTT	CASSIGRSTDTQYF
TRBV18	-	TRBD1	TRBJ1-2	TGTGCCAGCTCACCGACAGGGTCAAGCGGCTACACCTTC	CASSPTGSSGYTF
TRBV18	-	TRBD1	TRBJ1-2	TGTGCCAGCTCCCCGGACAGGGAGGTCTATGGCTACACCTTC	CASSPDREVYGYTF
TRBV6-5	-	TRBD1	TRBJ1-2	TGTGCCAGCAGCCCGGGACAGGGGTTAGGCTACACCTTC	CASSPGQGLGYTF
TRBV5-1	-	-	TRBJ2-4	TGCGCCAGCAGCCCGGAGACTAGAAGCATGGGAATTCAGTACTTC	CASSPETRSMGIQYF
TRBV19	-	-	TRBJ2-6	TGTGCCAGTAGTACGCAACACAATTCTGGGGCCAACGTCCTGACTTTC	CASSTQHNSGANVLTF
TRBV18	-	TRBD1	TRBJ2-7	TGTGCCAGCTCGTTCGACAGGGACGGCGAGCAGTACTTC	CASSFDRDGEQYF
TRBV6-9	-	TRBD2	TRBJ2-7	TGTGCCAGCAGTTATTGGGGACTAGCGGGGGGTAGGGACGAGCAGTACTTC	CASSYWGLAGGRDEQYF
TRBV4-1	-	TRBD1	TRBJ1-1	TGCGCCAGCAGCCCCGGGACAGGGGGAGAGAACACTGAAGCTTTCTTT	CASSPGTGGENTEAFF
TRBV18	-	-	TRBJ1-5	TGTGCCAGCTCACCAGGGAGAGAAGATCAGCCCCAGCATTTT	CASSPGREDQPQHF
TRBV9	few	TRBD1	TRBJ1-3	TGTGCCAGCAGCCCCCTTACGACAGGGGGGAACACCATATATTTT	CASSPLTTGGNTIYF
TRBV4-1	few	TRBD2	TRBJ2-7	TGCGCCAGCAGCCCAGGACTAGCGGGAGAGAACGAGCAGTACTTC	CASSPGLAGENEQYF
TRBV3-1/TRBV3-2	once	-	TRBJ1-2	TGTGCCAGCAGCCAAAGACAGACTGTCTACACCTTC	CASSQRQTVYTF
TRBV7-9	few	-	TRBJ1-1	TGTGCCAGCAGCTCGGATACAGGGACCACTGAAGCTTTCTTT	CASSSDTGTTEAFF
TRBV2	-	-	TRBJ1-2	TGTGCCAGCAGTCCAGGGGAGGGTTATGGCTACACCTTC	CASSPGEGYGYTF
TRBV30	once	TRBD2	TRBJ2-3	TGTGCCTGGAACCTAGGGACTAGCGGGAGCACAGATACGCAGTATTTT	CAWNLGTSGSTDTQYF